These 29 T cell receptor beta chains were all obtained from the same sample, sequenced in a study of T cell responses to AZD1222 COVID-19 vaccine. Only in-frame clones appear in the TCRdb table, and some are missing; sequencing was by immunoSEQ multiplex PCR. There are about 130,000 clones in the sample; around nine tenths occur only once, and 5% to 6.5% lies in the top ten. The specimen comprised peripheral blood, sampled on day 0 of AZD1222 vaccination. The receptor set was obtained from an adult in good health.

The J gene is TRBJ2-1, the V gene TRBV19; D unresolved. This CDR3 comprises 16 residues. Trimming pared 6 bases from V and 0 bases from J, leaving 15 bases between. In germline, CDR1 is LNHDA, CDR2 SQIVND (reference sequence). In nucleotides, the CDR3 is TGTGCCAGTAGCCTCCTAGGGCCGAGCTCCTACAATGAGCAGTTCTTC. Its translation is CASSLLGPSSYNEQFF.

The rearrangement links TRBV7-8 to TRBJ2-3; possibly TRBD2 for D (6 bases). This CDR3 has 15 amino acids. Germline V CDR1 and CDR2: SGHVS, FQNEAQ. The V gene lost 3 bases and the J gene lost 0 bases, with 10 bases spanning the gap. The CDR3: CASSFHSGSTDTQYF. In nucleotides, the CDR3 is TGTGCCAGCAGCTTTCATAGCGGCAGCACAGATACGCAGTATTTT.

J is TRBJ1-1 and V is TRBV2, with D possibly being TRBD1 (6 bases). Between the trimmed V and J ends, which lost 4 bases and 4 bases, there was a span of 13 bases. This CDR3 contains 14 residues. Germline lookup yields CDR1 SNHLY and CDR2 FYNNEI. The chain's CDR3 is CASSGQAWGTEAFF. For the CDR3, the DNA is TGTGCCAGCAGTGGACAGGCGTGGGGCACTGAAGCTTTCTTT.

The chain couples TRBV4-1 to TRBJ2-7, with 8 bases aligning to TRBD1. Trimming cost V 5 bases and J 9 bases; bases outside gene matches: 6. Germline assignment: CDR1 MGHRA and CDR2 YSYEKL. CDR3 size: 12 residues. The CDR3 loop is CASSKTGDRQYF. The CDR3 DNA sequence: TGCGCCAGCAGCAAGACAGGGGATAGGCAGTACTTC.

CDR3 coding DNA: TGTGCCACCCTGGAGACGTCTAGCTATGGCTACACCTTC. This gives the protein CATLETSSYGYTF. The J gene is TRBJ1-2, the V gene TRBV6-5; D is unclear. Germline CDR1 and CDR2: MNHEY and SVGAGI. CDR3 length equals 13 residues. V was trimmed by 10 bases and J by 4 bases, leaving 16 bases between them.

This clone was detected only once. J is TRBJ2-7 and V is TRBV19, with D possibly being TRBD1 (6 bases). The CDR3 loop spans 13 amino acids. Per germline, CDR1 LNHDA and CDR2 SQIVND (reference sequence). V gave up 1 base and J gave up 5 bases, with 9 bases separating them. In DNA form, the CDR3 reads TGTGCCAGTAGTATAGCAGACAGGAACGAGCAGTACTTC. Encoded protein: CASSIADRNEQYF.

The CDR3 region is CASSGRPGRSDTIYF. The CDR3 nucleotides read TGTGCCAGCAGTGGCCGCCCGGGACGTAGCGACACCATATATTTT. This chain links TRBV2 with TRBJ1-3; D is possibly TRBD1 (5 bases). Per germline, CDR1 SNHLY and CDR2 FYNNEI. This CDR3 is built from 15 residues. V lost 4 bases and J 8 bases, leaving 18 bases between the germline ends.

This chain links TRBV18 with TRBJ1-3, with 10 bases identical to TRBD1. Germline lookup yields CDR1 KGHSH and CDR2 LQKENI. The CDR3 is made up of 13 amino acids. V was pared by 6 bases and J by 7 bases, with 3 bases of the junction left unmatched. The CDR3 loop is CASSRQGANTIYF. CDR3 DNA sequence: TGTGCCAGCTCTCGACAGGGGGCCAACACCATATATTTT.

The chain is built from TRBV18 and TRBJ1-2; D call uncertain. CDR1 is KGHSH, CDR2 LQKENI, per germline. The CDR3 is 14 residues long. The V end was cut by 3 bases, the J end by 6 bases, with 14 bases between. CDR3 coding DNA: TGTGCCAGCTCACCGTACATGGGGTTGAATGGCTACACCTTC. It is translated as CASSPYMGLNGYTF.

This chain connects TRBV7-2 to TRBJ1-4, with D hard to call. The length of the CDR3 is 13 residues. CDR1 and CDR2 from the germline V gene are SGHTA and FQGNSA. Trimming removed 6 bases from V and 0 bases from J, with 5 bases in between. The CDR3 reads CASSPATNEKLFF. CDR3 coding DNA: TGTGCCAGCAGTCCTGCAACTAATGAAAAACTGTTTTTT. Based on the CDR3 plus reference TRBV7-2 and TRBJ1-4, the full variable domain is GAGVSQSPSNKVTEKGKDVELRCDPISGHTALYWYRQSLGQGLEFLIYFQGNSAPDKSGLPSDRFSAERTGGSVSTLTIQRTQQEDSAVYLCASSPATNEKLFFGSGTQLSVL.

The chain is built from TRBV18 and TRBJ1-5, with unresolved D. Germline-derived CDR1 and CDR2 are KGHSH and LQKENI. V lost 5 bases, J lost 0 bases, and 8 bases lay in between. The CDR3 has 14 amino acids. The CDR3 DNA reads as TGTGCCAGCTCAGGGCAGATTAGCAATCAGCCCCAGCATTTT. Protein: CASSGQISNQPQHF.

The sample holds a few counts of this clone. The chain employs TRBV27 and TRBJ1-3, with TRBD1 matching over 7 bases. In germline, CDR1 is MNHEY, CDR2 SMNVEV (reference sequence). V shed 2 bases, J shed 2 bases, and the junction held 9 bases outside the gene matches. This CDR3 spans 17 amino acids. DNA of the CDR3: TGTGCCAGCAGTTTAGTAGTACCCGGGACAGCTGGAAACACCATATATTTT. Translating it yields CASSLVVPGTAGNTIYF.

About this clone: Other DNA variants within this sample encode the same CDR3. The V and J genes are TRBV7-9 and TRBJ1-2; D unclear. The V end was cut by 1 base, the J end by 0 bases, with 6 bases between. CDR3 length: 14 amino acids. Germline V gene sequence: CDR1 SEHNR, CDR2 FQNEAQ (reference sequence). CDR3: CASSLGRSNYGYTF. The CDR3 DNA reads TGTGCCAGCAGCTTAGGTCGGTCTAACTATGGCTACACCTTC.

This chain links TRBV5-1 with TRBJ2-2; weak D call: TRBD2 (6 bases). This CDR3 region has 16 residues. The germline CDR1 and CDR2 sequences are SGHRS and YFSETQ. Trimming removed 0 bases at V and 5 bases at J, with 14 bases between. CDR3 nucleotide sequence: TGCGCCAGCAGCTTGGGCGGGGTCACTTTGACCGGGGAGCTGTTTTTT. As protein: CASSLGGVTLTGELFF. The whole variable domain, filled in from reference TRBV5-1 and TRBJ2-2, reads KAGVTQTPRYLIKTRGQQVTLSCSPISGHRSVSWYQQTPGQGLQFLFEYFSETQRNKGNFPGRFSGRQFSNSRSEMNVSTLELGDSALYLCASSLGGVTLTGELFFGEGSRLTVL.

As for this clone: The sample contains more than one DNA sequence encoding this CDR3. This rearrangement joins TRBV6-5 to TRBJ2-1, with 7 nucleotides matching TRBD2. J was trimmed by 4 bases and V by 8 bases; bases with no gene match: 5. From germline, CDR1 is MNHEY and CDR2 SVGAGI. This CDR3 contains 13 residues. As DNA, the CDR3 is TGTGCCAGCCGGCTAGCGGCATACAATGAGCAGTTCTTC. This gives the protein CASRLAAYNEQFF.

The chain has TRBV7-2 and TRBJ2-1, with TRBD1 matching 9 bases. The ends lost 5 bases at V and 10 bases at J; junction bases unmatched: 6. Germline V gives CDR1 SGHTA, CDR2 FQGNSA. The CDR3 totals 13 residues. The CDR3 region has the DNA TGTGCCAGCAGCATAAACAGGGGGCGCGAGCAGTTCTTC. This translates into CASSINRGREQFF.

This rearrangement joins TRBV2 to TRBJ2-5; D may correspond to TRBD1 or TRBD2 (6 bases each). With 9 bases removed from V and 0 bases from J, the gap between germline ends came to 20 bases. The CDR3 loop spans 16 amino acids. Germline loops: CDR1 SNHLY, CDR2 FYNNEI. The CDR3 sequence is CASTQQGLSYQETQYF. DNA for the CDR3: TGTGCCAGTACCCAACAGGGACTCTCGTACCAAGAGACCCAGTACTTC.

The chain joins TRBV19 to TRBJ1-4; D gene ambiguous. This CDR3 region has 14 residues. Germline V gene lookup returns CDR1 LNHDA and CDR2 SQIVND (reference sequence). Trimming shortened V by 9 bases and J by 1 base, and 12 bases separated the two germline ends. The CDR3 DNA is TGTGCCAGCAACGCCGGGCAAACTAATGAAAAACTGTTTTTT. Encoded protein: CASNAGQTNEKLFF.

V is TRBV18 and J is TRBJ1-4; TRBD1 aligns across 7 bases. The CDR3 is made up of 14 amino acids. Trimming at V came to 5 bases and at J to 8 bases, leaving 8 bases not matched to a gene. Per germline, CDR1 KGHSH and CDR2 LQKENI. The DNA for the CDR3 is TGTGCCAGCTCATCACAGGGGTCGGGAGAAAAACTGTTTTTT. This encodes CASSSQGSGEKLFF.

The chain employs TRBV9 and TRBJ1-5, with TRBD1 as a possible D gene (5 bases). V lost 0 bases and J lost 1, with 8 bases in between. Germline V gene lookup returns CDR1 SGDLS and CDR2 YYNGEE. This CDR3 has 15 residues. DNA for the CDR3: TGTGCCAGCAGCGTAGGACAGAGGAGCAATCAGCCCCAGCATTTT. It codes for CASSVGQRSNQPQHF.

This sequence joins TRBV25-1 and TRBJ2-3, with D unresolved. The ends were cut back, 8 bases at V and 3 bases at J, with 12 bases in the middle. Germline V gives CDR1 MGHDK, CDR2 SYGVNS. This CDR3 has 13 amino acids. The CDR3, as DNA: TGTGCCAGCGCCTCAGGTGTGACAGATACGCAGTATTTT. Translating it yields CASASGVTDTQYF.

The J gene is TRBJ2-3, the V gene TRBV5-6; possible D gene TRBD2, 6 bases. Trimming removed 2 bases at V and 1 base at J, with 8 bases between. Germline-derived CDR1 and CDR2 are SGHDT and YYEEEE. This CDR3 region has 14 residues. DNA of the CDR3: TGTGCCAGCAGCTTCGGGGGTGGCACAGATACGCAGTATTTT. Amino acids: CASSFGGGTDTQYF.

This sequence joins TRBV19 and TRBJ2-2; TRBD2 aligns across 11 bases. The J segment lost 4 bases and the V segment lost 7 bases, leaving 5 bases of the junction unmatched. The CDR3 runs 15 residues. CDR1 is LNHDA, CDR2 SQIVND, per germline (reference sequence). CDR3 loop: CASIRLAGFTGELFF. The CDR3, as DNA: TGTGCCAGTATTAGACTAGCGGGATTCACCGGGGAGCTGTTTTTT. Full variable domain (remainder filled in from reference TRBV19 and TRBJ2-2): DGGITQSPKYLFRKEGQNVTLSCEQNLNHDAMYWYRQDPGQGLRLIYYSQIVNDFQKGDIAEGYSVSREKKESFPLTVTSAQKNPTAFYLCASIRLAGFTGELFFGEGSRLTVL.

The chain is built from TRBV6-5 and TRBJ1-2, with TRBD1 matching 7 bases. From germline, CDR1 is MNHEY and CDR2 SVGAGI. The V and J ends lost 4 bases and 3 bases, in that order; junction bases with no gene match: 2. This CDR3 region has 13 residues. In DNA, the CDR3 is TGTGCCAGCAGTTTGGGACAGTACTATGGCTACACCTTC. Its translation is CASSLGQYYGYTF.

The CDR3 sequence: CASSNRAGELFF. CDR3 nucleotides: TGTGCCAGCAGTAACAGGGCCGGGGAGCTGTTTTTT. The chain recombines TRBV6-4 with TRBJ2-2; maybe TRBD1 (6 bases). V lost 5 bases, J lost 6 bases, and 7 bases lay in between. Per germline, CDR1 MRHNA and CDR2 SNTAGT. CDR3 length: 12 amino acids.

The chain has TRBV19 and TRBJ2-3, with D perhaps matching TRBD1 (6 bases). V dropped 3 bases and J dropped 8 bases, with 15 bases sitting between them. Germline V gives CDR1 LNHDA, CDR2 SQIVND (reference sequence). The CDR3 is 14 residues long. The DNA of the CDR3 is TGTGCCAGTAGTATGGGTCGGACCAGGGGTACGCAGTATTTT. Encoded protein: CASSMGRTRGTQYF.

The V gene is TRBV30, the J gene TRBJ2-2; D gene uncertain. This CDR3 contains 13 residues. With 0 bases removed from V and 5 bases from J, the gap between germline ends came to 7 bases. CDR1 and CDR2 (germline): GTSNPN, SVGIG (reference sequence). Here the CDR3 DNA reads TGTGCCTGGAGTGTTACGGGTACCGGGGAGCTGTTTTTT. Its translation is CAWSVTGTGELFF.

The J gene is TRBJ1-5, the V gene TRBV30; tentatively, D is TRBD1 (6 bases). Per germline, CDR1 GTSNPN and CDR2 SVGIG (reference sequence). Trimming took off 5 bases at V and 5 bases at J, with 16 bases between the two ends. The CDR3 has 14 amino acids. DNA of the CDR3: TGTGCCTGGGCCCTCCCAGGGGCCTATCAGCCCCAGCATTTT. The encoded protein is CAWALPGAYQPQHF.

The rearrangement joins TRBV7-8 to TRBJ1-5; tentatively, D is TRBD1 (5 bases). V lost 5 bases, J lost 3 bases, and 11 bases lay in between. This CDR3 is 14 amino acids long. CDR1 is SGHVS and CDR2 is FQNEAQ in the germline V gene. CDR3 residues: CASSEGRINQPQHF. The CDR3 DNA reads TGTGCCAGCAGCGAGGGACGGATCAATCAGCCCCAGCATTTT.